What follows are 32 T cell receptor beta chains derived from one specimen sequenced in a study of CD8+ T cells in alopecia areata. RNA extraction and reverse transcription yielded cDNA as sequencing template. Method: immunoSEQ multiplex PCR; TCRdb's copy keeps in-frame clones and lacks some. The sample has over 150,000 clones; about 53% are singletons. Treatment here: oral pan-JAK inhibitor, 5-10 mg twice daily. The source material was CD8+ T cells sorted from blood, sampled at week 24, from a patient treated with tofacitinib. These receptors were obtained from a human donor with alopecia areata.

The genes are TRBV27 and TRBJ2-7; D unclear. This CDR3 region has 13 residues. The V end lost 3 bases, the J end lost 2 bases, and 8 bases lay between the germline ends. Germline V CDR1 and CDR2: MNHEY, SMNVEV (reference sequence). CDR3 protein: CASSFSLAYEQYF. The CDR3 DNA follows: TGTGCCAGCAGTTTCTCTTTGGCCTACGAGCAGTACTTC.

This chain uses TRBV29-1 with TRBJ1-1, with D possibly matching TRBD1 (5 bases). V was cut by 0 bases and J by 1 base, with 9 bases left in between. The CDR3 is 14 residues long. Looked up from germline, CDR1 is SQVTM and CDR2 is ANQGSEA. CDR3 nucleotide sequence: TGCAGCGTTGAAGACCGGGGGGGGAACACTGAAGCTTTCTTT. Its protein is CSVEDRGGNTEAFF. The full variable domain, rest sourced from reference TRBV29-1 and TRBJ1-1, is SAVISQKPSRDICQRGTSLTIQCQVDSQVTMMFWYRQQPGQSLTLIATANQGSEATYESGFVIDKFPISRPNLTFSTLTVSNMSPEDSSIYLCSVEDRGGNTEAFFGQGTRLTVV.

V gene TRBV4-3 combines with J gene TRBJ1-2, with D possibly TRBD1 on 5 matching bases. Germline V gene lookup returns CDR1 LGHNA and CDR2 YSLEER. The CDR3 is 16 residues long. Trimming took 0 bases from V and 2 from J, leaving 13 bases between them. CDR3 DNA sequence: TGCGCCAGCAGCCAAGATCTAGGGGACGGAAACTATGGCTACACCTTC. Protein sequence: CASSQDLGDGNYGYTF.

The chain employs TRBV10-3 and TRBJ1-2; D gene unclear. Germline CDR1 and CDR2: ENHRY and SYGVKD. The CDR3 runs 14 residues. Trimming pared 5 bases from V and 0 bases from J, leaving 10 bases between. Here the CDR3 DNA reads TGTGCCATCAGTCGCAGGACTCCTAACTATGGCTACACCTTC. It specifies CAISRRTPNYGYTF.

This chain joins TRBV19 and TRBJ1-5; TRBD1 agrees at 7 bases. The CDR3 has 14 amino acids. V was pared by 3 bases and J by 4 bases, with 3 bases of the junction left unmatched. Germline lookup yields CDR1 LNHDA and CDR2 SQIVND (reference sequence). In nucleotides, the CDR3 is TGTGCCAGTAGTATTCGACAGGGTAATCAGCCCCAGCATTTT. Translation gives CASSIRQGNQPQHF.

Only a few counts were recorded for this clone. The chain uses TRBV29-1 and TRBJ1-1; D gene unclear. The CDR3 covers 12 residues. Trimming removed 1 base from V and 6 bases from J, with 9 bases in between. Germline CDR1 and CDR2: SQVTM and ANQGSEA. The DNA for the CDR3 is TGCAGCGTTGAAGGGGAGGCGCCTGAAGCTTTCTTT. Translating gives CSVEGEAPEAFF.

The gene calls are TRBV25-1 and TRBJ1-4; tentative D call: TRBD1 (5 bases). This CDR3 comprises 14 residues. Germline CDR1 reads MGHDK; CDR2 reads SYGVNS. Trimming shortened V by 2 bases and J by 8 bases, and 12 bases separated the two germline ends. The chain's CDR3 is CASSEGQGREKLFF. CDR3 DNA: TGTGCCAGCAGTGAAGGGCAGGGTCGGGAAAAACTGTTTTTT.

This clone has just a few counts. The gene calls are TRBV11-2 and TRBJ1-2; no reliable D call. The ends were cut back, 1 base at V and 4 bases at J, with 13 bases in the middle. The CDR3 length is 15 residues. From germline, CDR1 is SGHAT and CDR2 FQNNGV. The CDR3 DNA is TGTGCCAGCAGCTTAGGGGTGGGGATTTTCTATGGCTACACCTTC. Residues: CASSLGVGIFYGYTF.

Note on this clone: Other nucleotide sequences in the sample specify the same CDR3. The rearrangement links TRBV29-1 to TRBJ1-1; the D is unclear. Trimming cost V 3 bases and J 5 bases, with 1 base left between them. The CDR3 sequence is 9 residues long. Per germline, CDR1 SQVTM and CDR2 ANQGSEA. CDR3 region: CSVDTEAFF. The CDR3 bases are TGCAGCGTTGATACTGAAGCTTTCTTT.

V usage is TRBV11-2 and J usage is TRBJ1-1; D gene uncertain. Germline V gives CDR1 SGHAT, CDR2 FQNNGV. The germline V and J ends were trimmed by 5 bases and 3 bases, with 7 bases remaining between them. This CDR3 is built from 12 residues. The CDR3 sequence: CASSVRDTEAFF. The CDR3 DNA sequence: TGTGCCAGCAGCGTGAGGGACACTGAAGCTTTCTTT.

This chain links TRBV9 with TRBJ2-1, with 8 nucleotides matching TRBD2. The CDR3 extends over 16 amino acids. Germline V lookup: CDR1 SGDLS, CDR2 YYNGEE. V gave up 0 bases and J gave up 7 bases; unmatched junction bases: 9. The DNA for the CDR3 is TGTGCCAGCAGCGTAGACGCAGCGGGGGCTACAAATGAGCAGTTCTTC. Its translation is CASSVDAAGATNEQFF.

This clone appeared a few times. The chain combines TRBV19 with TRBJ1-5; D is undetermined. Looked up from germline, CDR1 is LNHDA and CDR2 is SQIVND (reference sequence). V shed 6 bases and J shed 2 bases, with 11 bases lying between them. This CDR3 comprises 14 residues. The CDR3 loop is CASREEDRNQPQHF. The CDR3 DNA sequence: TGTGCCAGTAGGGAAGAGGACCGCAATCAGCCCCAGCATTTT.

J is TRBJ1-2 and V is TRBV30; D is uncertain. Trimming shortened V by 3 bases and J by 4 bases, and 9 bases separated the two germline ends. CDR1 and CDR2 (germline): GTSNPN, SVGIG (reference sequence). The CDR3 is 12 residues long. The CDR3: CAWSLGTYGYTF. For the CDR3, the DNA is TGTGCCTGGAGCTTGGGTACCTATGGCTACACCTTC.

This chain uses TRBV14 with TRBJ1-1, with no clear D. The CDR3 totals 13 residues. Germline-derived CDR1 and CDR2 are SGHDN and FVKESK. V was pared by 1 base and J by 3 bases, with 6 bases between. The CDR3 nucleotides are TGTGCCAGCAGCCAAGTATCGCACACTGAAGCTTTCTTT. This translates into CASSQVSHTEAFF.

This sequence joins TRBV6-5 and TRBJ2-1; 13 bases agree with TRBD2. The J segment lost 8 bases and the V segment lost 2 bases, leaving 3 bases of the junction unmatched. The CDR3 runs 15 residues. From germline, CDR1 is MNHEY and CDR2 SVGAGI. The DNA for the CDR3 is TGTGCCAGCAGTTACAACGGACTAGCGGGGGATGAGCAGTTCTTC. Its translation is CASSYNGLAGDEQFF.

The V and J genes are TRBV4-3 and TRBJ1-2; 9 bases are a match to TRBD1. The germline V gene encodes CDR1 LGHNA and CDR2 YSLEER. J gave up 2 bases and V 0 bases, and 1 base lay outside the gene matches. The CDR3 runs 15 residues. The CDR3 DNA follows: TGCGCCAGCAGCCAAGATGGGACAGGGAACTATGGCTACACCTTC. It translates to CASSQDGTGNYGYTF.

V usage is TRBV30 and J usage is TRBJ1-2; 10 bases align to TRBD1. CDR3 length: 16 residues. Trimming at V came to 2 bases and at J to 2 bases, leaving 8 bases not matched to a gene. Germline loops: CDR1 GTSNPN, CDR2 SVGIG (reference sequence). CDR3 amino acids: CAWSPKRTGGNYGYTF. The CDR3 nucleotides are TGTGCCTGGAGTCCAAAACGGACAGGGGGGAACTATGGCTACACCTTC.

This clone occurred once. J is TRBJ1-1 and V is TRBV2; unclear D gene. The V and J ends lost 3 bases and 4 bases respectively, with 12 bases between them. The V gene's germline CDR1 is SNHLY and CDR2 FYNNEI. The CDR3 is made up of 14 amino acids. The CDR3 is CASSEYGGSTEAFF. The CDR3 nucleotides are TGTGCCAGCAGTGAGTACGGAGGATCCACTGAAGCTTTCTTT.

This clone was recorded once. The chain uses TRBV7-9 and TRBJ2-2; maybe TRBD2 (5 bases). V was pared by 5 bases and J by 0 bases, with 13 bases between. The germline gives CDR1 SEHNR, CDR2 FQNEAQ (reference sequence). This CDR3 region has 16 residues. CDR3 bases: TGTGCCAGCAGCCTTGAGGGCGCCGCGAACACCGGGGAGCTGTTTTTT. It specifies CASSLEGAANTGELFF.

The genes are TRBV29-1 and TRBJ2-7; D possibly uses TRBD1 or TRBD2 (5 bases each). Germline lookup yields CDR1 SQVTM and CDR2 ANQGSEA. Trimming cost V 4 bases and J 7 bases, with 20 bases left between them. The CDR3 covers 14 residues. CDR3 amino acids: CSVVEGAGLGEQYF. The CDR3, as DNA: TGCAGCGTTGTGGAAGGGGCAGGACTGGGAGAGCAGTACTTC.

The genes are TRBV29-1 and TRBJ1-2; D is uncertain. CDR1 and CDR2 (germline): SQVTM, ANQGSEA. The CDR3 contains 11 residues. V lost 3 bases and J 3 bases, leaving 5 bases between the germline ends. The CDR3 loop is CSVDGDYGYTF. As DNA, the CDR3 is TGCAGCGTTGACGGGGACTATGGCTACACCTTC.

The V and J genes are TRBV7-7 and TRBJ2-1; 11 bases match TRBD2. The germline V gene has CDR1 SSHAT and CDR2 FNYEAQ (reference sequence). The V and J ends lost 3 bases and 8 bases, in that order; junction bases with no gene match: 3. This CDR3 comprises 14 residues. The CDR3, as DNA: TGTGCCAGCAGCTTGGGACTAGCGGCTGATGAGCAGTTCTTC. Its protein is CASSLGLAADEQFF. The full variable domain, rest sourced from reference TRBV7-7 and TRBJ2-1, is GAGVSQSPRYKVTKRGQDVTLRCDPISSHATLYWYQQALGQGPEFLTYFNYEAQPDKSGLPSDRFSAERPEGSISTLTIQRTEQRDSAMYRCASSLGLAADEQFFGPGTRLTVL.

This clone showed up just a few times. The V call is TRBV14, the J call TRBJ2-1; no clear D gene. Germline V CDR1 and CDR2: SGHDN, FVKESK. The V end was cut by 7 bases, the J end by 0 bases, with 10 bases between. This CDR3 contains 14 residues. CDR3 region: CASMNSSSYNEQFF. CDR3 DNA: TGTGCCAGCATGAACAGTAGCTCCTACAATGAGCAGTTCTTC.

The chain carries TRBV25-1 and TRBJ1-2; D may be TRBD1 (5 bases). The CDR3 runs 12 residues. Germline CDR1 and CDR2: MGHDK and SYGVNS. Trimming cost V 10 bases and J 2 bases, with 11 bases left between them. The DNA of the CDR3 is TGTGCCACCAGGGATTCCAACTATGGCTACACCTTC. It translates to CATRDSNYGYTF.

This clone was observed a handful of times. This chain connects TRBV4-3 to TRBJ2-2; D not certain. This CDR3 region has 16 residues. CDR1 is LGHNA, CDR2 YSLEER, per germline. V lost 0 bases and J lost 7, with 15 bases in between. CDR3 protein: CASSQDLTPGGGELFF. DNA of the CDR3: TGCGCCAGCAGCCAAGATCTGACACCCGGTGGCGGGGAGCTGTTTTTT.

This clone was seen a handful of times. As DNA, the CDR3 is TGCAGCGTCAAGGGACAGGGGGGGGCTTATGGCTACACCTTC. This encodes CSVKGQGGAYGYTF. The J gene is TRBJ1-2, the V gene TRBV29-1, with TRBD1 matching over 11 bases. Looked up from germline, CDR1 is SQVTM and CDR2 is ANQGSEA. The CDR3 totals 14 residues. V gave up 6 bases and J gave up 5 bases; unmatched junction bases: 8.

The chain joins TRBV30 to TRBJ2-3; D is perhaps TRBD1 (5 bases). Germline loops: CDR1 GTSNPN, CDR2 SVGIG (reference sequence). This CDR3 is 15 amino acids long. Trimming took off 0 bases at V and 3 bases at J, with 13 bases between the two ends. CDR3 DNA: TGTGCCTGGAGTGTATCGAAGGGGCGGACAGATACGCAGTATTTT. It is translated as CAWSVSKGRTDTQYF.

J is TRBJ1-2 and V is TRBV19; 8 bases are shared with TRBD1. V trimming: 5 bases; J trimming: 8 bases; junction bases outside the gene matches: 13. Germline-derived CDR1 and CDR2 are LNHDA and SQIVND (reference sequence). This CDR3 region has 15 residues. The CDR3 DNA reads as TGTGCCAGTAGTCGGGGTGGGACAGGCTCTCCGGGCTACACCTTC. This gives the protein CASSRGGTGSPGYTF.

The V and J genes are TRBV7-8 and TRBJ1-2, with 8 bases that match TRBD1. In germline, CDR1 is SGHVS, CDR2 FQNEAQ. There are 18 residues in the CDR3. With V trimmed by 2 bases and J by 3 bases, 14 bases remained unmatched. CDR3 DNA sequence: TGTGCCAGCAGCTTAAATGTCGCAGGGGGCAAAATTGACTATGGCTACACCTTC. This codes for CASSLNVAGGKIDYGYTF.

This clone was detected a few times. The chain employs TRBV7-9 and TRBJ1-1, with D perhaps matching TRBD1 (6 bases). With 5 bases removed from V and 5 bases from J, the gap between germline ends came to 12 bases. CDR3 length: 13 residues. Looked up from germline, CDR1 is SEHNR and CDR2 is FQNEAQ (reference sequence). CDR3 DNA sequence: TGTGCCAGCAGCCCCGGACAGACGACTGAAGCTTTCTTT. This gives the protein CASSPGQTTEAFF.

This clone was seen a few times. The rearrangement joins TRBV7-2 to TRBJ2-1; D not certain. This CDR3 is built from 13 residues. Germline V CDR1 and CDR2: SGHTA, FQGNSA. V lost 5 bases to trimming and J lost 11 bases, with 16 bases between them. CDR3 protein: CASSQPPDTKQFF. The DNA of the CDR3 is TGTGCCAGCAGCCAACCCCCGGATACTAAGCAGTTCTTC.

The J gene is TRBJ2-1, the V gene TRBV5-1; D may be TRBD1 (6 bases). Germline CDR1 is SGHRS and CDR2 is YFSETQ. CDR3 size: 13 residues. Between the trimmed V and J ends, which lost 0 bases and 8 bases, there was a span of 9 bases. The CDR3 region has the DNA TGCGCCAGCAGCTTGGCAGGGGCCCATGAGCAGTTCTTC. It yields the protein CASSLAGAHEQFF.